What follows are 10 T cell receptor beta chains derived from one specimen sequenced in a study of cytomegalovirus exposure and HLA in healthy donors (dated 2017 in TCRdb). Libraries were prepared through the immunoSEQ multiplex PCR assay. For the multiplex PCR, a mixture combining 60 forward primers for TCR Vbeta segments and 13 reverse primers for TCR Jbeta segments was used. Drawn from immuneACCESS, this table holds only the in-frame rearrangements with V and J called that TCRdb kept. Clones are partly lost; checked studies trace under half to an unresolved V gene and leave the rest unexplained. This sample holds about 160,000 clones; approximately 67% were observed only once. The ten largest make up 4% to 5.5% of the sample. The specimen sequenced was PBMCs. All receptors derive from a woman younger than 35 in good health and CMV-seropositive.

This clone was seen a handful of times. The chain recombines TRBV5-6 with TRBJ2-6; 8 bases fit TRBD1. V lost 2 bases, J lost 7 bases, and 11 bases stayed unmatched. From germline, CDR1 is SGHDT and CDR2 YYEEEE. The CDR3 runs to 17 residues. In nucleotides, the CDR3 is TGTGCCAGCAGCTTCGGGGCAGGGGGCGAAAAAGCCAACGTCCTGACTTTC. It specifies CASSFGAGGEKANVLTF.

This chain's CDR3 is CASSLGALAGELFF. CDR3 nucleotide sequence: TGTGCCAGCAGCTTAGGGGCGCTCGCCGGGGAGCTGTTTTTT. The chain is built from TRBV5-6 and TRBJ2-2, with D perhaps matching TRBD1 (5 bases). The V end lost 2 bases, the J end lost 6 bases, and 11 bases lay between the germline ends. CDR3 length: 14 amino acids. Germline V lookup: CDR1 SGHDT, CDR2 YYEEEE. The full variable domain, in which reference TRBV5-6 and TRBJ2-2 provide the parts outside the CDR3, is DAGVTQSPTHLIKTRGQQVTLRCSPKSGHDTVSWYQQALGQGPQFIFQYYEEEERQRGNFPDRFSGHQFPNYSSELNVNALLLGDSALYLCASSLGALAGELFFGEGSRLTVL.

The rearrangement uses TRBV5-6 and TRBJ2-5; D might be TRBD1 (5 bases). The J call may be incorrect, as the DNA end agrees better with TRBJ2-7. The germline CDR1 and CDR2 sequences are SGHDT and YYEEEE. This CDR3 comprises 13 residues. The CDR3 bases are TGTGCCAGCAGCTTGAGGGGAACCTACGAGCAGTACTTC. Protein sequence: CASSLRGTYEQYF.

CDR3 amino acids: CASSPRAENQPQHF. DNA for the CDR3: TGTGCCAGCTCACCCAGAGCGGAGAATCAGCCCCAGCATTTT. This chain connects TRBV18 to TRBJ1-5; no definite D call. Germline CDR1 and CDR2: KGHSH and LQKENI. This CDR3 has 14 residues. V shed 3 bases and J shed 4 bases, with 10 bases lying between them. Complete variable domain (other parts from reference TRBV18 and TRBJ1-5): NAGVMQNPRHLVRRRGQEARLRCSPMKGHSHVYWYRQLPEEGLKFMVYLQKENIIDESGMPKERFSAEFPKEGPSILRIQQVVRGDSAAYFCASSPRAENQPQHFGDGTRLSIL.

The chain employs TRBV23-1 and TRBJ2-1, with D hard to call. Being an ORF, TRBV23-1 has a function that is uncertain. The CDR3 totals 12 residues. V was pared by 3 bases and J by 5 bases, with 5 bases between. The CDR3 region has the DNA TGCGCCAGCAGTCATTGCGACAATGAGCAGTTCTTC. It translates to CASSHCDNEQFF.

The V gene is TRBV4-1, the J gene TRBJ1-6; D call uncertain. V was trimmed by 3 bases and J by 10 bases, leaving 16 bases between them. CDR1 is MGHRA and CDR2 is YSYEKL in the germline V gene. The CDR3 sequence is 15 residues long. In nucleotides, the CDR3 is TGCGCCAGCAGCCACGATACTGTTTTACGGTCACCCCTCCACTTT. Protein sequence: CASSHDTVLRSPLHF.

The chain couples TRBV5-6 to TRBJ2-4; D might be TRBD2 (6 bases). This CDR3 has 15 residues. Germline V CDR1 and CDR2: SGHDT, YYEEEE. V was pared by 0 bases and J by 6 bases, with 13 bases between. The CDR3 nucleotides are TGTGCCAGCAGCTTGGCGGGGACGGAGGGAAACATTCAGTACTTC. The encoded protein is CASSLAGTEGNIQYF.

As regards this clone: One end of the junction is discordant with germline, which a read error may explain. The CDR3 sequence is CSSSLGGNTIYF. CDR3 bases: TGTTCCAGCAGCTTAGGGGGCAACACCATATATTTT. The chain recombines TRBV7-9 with TRBJ1-3, with 7 bases that match TRBD1. The CDR3 has 12 residues. Germline CDR1 is SEHNR and CDR2 is FQNEAQ (reference sequence).

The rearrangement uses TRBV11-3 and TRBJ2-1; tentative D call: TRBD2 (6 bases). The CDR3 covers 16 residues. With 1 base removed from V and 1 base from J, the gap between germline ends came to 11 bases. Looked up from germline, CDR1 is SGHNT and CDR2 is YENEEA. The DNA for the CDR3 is TGTGCCAGCAGCTTAGGACTAGTTCGTTCCTACAATGAGCAGTTCTTC. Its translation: CASSLGLVRSYNEQFF.

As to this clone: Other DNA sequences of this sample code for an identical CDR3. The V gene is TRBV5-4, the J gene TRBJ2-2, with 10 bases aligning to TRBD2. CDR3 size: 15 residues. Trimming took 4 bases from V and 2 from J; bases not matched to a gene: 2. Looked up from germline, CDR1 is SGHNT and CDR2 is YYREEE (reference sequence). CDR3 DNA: TGTGCCAGCAGCGTAGCGGGAGGAAACACCGGGGAGCTGTTTTTT. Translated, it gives CASSVAGGNTGELFF.